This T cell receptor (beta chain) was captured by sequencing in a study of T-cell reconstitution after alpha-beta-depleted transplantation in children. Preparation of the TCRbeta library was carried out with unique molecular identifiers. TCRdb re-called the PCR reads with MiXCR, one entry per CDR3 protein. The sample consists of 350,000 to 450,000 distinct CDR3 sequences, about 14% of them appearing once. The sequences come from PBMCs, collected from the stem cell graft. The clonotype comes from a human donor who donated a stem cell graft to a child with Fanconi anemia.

The CDR3 here is CASTIGTGESGNTIYF. The DNA for the CDR3 is TGTGCCAGCACCATAGGGACAGGGGAGAGCGGAAACACCATATATTTT. The chain combines TRBV3-1 with TRBJ1-3, with TRBD1 identical over 10 bases. The CDR3 is 16 amino acids. V gave up 7 bases and J gave up 4 bases; unmatched junction bases: 10. Germline-derived CDR1 and CDR2 are LGHDT and YNNKEL (reference sequence).